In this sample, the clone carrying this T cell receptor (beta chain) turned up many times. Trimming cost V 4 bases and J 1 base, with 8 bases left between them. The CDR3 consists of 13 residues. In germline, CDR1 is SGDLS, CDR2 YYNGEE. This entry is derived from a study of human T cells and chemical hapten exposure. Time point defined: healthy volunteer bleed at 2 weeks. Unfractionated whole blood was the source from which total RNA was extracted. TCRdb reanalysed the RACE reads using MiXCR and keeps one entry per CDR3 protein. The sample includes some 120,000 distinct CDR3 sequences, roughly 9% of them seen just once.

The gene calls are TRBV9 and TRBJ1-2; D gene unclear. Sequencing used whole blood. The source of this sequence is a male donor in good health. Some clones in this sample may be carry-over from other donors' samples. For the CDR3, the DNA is TGTGCCAGCAGCCAAAGGAGTAACTATGGCTACACCTTC. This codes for CASSQRSNYGYTF.